This T cell receptor beta chain was obtained from a study of radiotherapy plus CTLA-4 blockade in lung cancer. Study information: In about 20% of patients, objective responses were seen; approximately 30% had disease control. Study-level points and caveats: Blood TCR clones of tumor origin expanded after radiotherapy plus ipilimumab. Early blood T cell clone dynamics reportedly forecast response best, with interferon-beta.

This clone was seen only a few times. Its antigen is as yet unknown. The study treated chemo-refractory metastatic non-small-cell lung cancer patients with focal radiation plus ipilimumab CTLA-4 blockade. CDR1 is SGHRS, CDR2 YFSETQ, per germline. Trimming pared 0 bases from V and 0 bases from J, leaving 10 bases between. This CDR3 region has 16 residues. TCRdb keeps only in-frame clones here, not all; method: immunoSEQ multiplex PCR. This table holds approximately 73,000 clones, about nine tenths found once. The rearrangement joins TRBV5-1 to TRBJ1-3; a possible D gene is TRBD1 (6 bases). The TCR originated in a human donor with non-small cell lung cancer that progressed on radiotherapy plus ipilimumab. The specimen was peripheral blood, collected from a patient treated with radiotherapy plus ipilimumab. CDR3 residues: CASSLENRVSGNTIYF. The CDR3 region has the DNA TGCGCCAGCAGCTTGGAGAACAGGGTCTCTGGAAACACCATATATTTT.